This TCR beta chain was sequenced in a study of lung T cells in sarcoidosis with Löfgren's syndrome. General study points: Löfgren's syndrome patients reportedly showed greatest TRAV12-1 and TRBV2 expansion versus controls.

This clonotype ranks as medium-sized. The antigen is undetermined. The CDR3 consists of 15 residues. Germline CDR1 reads MNHEY; CDR2 reads SMNVEV (reference sequence). Losses at the gene ends were 5 bases for V and 3 bases for J; bases not matched to a gene: 9. TCRdb itself ran the reads through MiXCR, one entry per CDR3 protein. Among 15,000 to 25,000 distinct CDR3 sequences listed, approximately 22% were seen once. The TCR sequence derives from a human donor with sarcoidosis (Löfgren's syndrome or another form), or a control subject (not recorded which). Material: CD4+ T cells from bronchoalveolar lavage. V usage is TRBV27 and J usage is TRBJ2-5; 7 bases fit TRBD1. CDR3 bases: TGTGCCAGCAGTCCTCTTTCGACAGGGAAAGAGACCCAGTACTTC. Translation gives CASSPLSTGKETQYF.